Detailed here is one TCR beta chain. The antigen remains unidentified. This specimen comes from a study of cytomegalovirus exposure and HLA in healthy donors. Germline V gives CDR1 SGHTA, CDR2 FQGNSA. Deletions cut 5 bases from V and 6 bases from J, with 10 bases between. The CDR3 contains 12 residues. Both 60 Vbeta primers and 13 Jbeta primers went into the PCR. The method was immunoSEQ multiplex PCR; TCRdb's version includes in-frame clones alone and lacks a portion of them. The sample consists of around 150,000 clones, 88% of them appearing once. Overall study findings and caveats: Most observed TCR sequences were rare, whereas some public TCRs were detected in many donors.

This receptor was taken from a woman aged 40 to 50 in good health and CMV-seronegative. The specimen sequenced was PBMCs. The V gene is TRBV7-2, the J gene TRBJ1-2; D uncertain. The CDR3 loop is CASSLLGDGYTF. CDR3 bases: TGTGCCAGCAGCCTACTAGGAGATGGCTACACCTTC.